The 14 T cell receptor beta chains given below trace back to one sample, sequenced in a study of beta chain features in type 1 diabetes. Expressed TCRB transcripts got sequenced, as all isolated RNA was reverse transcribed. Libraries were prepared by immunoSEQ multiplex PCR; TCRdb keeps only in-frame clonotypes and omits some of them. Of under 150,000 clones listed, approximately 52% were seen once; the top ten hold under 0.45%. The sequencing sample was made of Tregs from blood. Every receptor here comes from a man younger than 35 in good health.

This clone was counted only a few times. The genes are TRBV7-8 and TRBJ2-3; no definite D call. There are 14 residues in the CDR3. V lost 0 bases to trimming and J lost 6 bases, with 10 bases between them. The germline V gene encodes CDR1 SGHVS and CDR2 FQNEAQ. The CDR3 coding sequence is TGTGCCAGCAGCTTAGCGCAGGCTTTGGATACGCAGTATTTT. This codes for CASSLAQALDTQYF.

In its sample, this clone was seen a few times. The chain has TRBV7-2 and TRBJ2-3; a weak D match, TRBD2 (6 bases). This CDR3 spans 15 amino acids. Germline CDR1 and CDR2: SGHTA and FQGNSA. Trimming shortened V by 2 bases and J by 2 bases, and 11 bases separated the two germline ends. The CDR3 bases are TGTGCCAGCAGCTTACGGGGCGGGATCACAGATACGCAGTATTTT. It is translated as CASSLRGGITDTQYF.

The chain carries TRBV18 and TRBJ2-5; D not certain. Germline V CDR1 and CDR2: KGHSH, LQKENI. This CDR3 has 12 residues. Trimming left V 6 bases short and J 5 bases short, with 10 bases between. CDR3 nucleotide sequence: TGTGCCAGCTCTCCCGTTTCGGAGACCCAGTACTTC. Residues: CASSPVSETQYF.

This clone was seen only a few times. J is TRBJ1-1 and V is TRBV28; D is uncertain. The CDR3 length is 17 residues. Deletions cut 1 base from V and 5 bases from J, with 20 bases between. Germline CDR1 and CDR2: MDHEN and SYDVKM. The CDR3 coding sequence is TGTGCCAGCAGTTTATTCGTCCAGGTGAAAGGTACTACTGAAGCTTTCTTT. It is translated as CASSLFVQVKGTTEAFF.

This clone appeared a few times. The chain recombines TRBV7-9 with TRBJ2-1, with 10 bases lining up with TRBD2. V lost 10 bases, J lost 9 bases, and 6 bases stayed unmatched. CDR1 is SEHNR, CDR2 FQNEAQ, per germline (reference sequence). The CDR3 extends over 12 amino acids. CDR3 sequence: CATDSGRREQFF. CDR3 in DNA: TGTGCCACTGATAGCGGGAGGCGTGAGCAGTTCTTC.

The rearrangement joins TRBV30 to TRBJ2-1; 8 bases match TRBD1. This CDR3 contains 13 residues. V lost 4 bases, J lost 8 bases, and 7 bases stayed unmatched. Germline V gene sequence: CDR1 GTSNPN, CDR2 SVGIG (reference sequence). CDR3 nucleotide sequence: TGTGCCTGGACGGGGGCAGGGGGCTATGAGCAGTTCTTC. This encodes CAWTGAGGYEQFF.

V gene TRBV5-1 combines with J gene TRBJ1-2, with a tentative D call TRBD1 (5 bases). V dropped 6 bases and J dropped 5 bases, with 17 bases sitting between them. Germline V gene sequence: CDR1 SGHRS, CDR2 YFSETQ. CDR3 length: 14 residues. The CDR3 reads CASTFLGGRYGYTF. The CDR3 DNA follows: TGCGCCAGCACTTTTCTCGGGGGACGTTATGGCTACACCTTC. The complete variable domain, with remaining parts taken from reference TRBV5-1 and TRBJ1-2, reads KAGVTQTPRYLIKTRGQQVTLSCSPISGHRSVSWYQQTPGQGLQFLFEYFSETQRNKGNFPGRFSGRQFSNSRSEMNVSTLELGDSALYLCASTFLGGRYGYTFGSGTRLTVV.

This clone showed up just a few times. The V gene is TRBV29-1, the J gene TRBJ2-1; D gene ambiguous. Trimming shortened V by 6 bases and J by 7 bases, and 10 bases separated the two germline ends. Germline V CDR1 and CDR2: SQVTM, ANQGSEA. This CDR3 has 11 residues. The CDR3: CSVRLGNEQFF. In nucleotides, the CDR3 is TGCAGCGTACGACTTGGGAATGAGCAGTTCTTC.

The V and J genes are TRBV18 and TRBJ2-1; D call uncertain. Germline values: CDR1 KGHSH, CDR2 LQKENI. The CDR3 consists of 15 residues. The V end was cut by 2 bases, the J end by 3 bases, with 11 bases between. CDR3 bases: TGTGCCAGCTCACCAACTTCCCGAGGCTACAATGAGCAGTTCTTC. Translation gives CASSPTSRGYNEQFF.

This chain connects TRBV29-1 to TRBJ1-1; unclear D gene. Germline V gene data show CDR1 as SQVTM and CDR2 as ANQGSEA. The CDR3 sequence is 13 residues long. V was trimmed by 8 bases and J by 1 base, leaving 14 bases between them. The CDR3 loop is CSSSWHQNTEAFF. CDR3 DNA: TGCAGCTCCTCTTGGCACCAGAACACTGAAGCTTTCTTT.

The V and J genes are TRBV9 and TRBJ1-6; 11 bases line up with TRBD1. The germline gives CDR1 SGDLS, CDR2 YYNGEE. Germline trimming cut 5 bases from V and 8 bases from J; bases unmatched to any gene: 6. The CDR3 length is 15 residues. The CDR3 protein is CASSPGQGVYSPLHF. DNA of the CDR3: TGTGCCAGCAGTCCGGGACAGGGGGTCTATTCACCCCTCCACTTT.

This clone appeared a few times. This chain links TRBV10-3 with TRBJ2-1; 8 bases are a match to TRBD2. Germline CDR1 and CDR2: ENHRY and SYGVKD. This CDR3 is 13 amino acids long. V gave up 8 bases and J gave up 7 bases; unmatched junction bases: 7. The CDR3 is CAIASGGTNEQFF. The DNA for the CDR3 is TGTGCCATCGCCAGCGGGGGAACTAATGAGCAGTTCTTC.

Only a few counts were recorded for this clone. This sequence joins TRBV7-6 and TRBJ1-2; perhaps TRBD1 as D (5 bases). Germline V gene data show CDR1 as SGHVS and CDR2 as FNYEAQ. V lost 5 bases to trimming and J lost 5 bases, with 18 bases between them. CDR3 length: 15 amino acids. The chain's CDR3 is CASSETSGGGYGYTF. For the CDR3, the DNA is TGTGCCAGCAGCGAGACCTCGGGGGGGGGTTATGGCTACACCTTC.

In DNA, the CDR3 is TGTGCCAGCAGCGCTACAGGTAGCCAAGAGACCCAGTACTTC. The encoded protein is CASSATGSQETQYF. The chain joins TRBV5-4 to TRBJ2-5; TRBD1 might be the D (5 bases). This CDR3 contains 14 residues. The V gene's germline CDR1 is SGHNT and CDR2 YYREEE (reference sequence). V gave up 4 bases and J gave up 1 base, with 11 bases separating them.